These T cell receptor beta chains were read from a single sample in a study of early stage breast cancer tumors. Sequencing used immunoSEQ multiplex PCR; TCRdb keeps in-frame clones, though not all of them. Here the sample spans just over 70,000 clones, 65% to 80% being singletons. Sequencing was done on a sample of blood. The receptors derive from a person in their sixties or seventies with breast cancer. Both conserved end residues are part of each CDR3. The D gene is left open where the match is weak. The listing skips clone size in some rows; elsewhere it reads once, few, many or a size class.

d_gene: TRBD2
j_gene: TRBJ2-2
v_gene: TRBV11-2
abundance: NA
CDR3aa: CASSLLAGSGELFF
CDR3nt: TGTGCCAGCAGCCTCCTAGCGGGGTCCGGGGAGCTGTTTTTT

d_gene: NA
j_gene: TRBJ2-5
v_gene: TRBV5-4
abundance: NA
CDR3aa: CASSLLPGETQYF
CDR3nt: TGTGCCAGCAGCTTGTTGCCAGGGGAGACCCAGTACTTC

d_gene: TRBD1
j_gene: TRBJ2-2
v_gene: TRBV28
abundance: NA
CDR3aa: CASGPGTGYTGELFF
CDR3nt: TGTGCCAGTGGCCCCGGGACAGGATACACCGGGGAGCTGTTTTTT

d_gene: NA
j_gene: TRBJ2-2
v_gene: TRBV29-1
abundance: once
CDR3aa: CSVGSINTGELFF
CDR3nt: TGCAGCGTTGGTTCCATAAACACCGGGGAGCTGTTTTTT

d_gene: TRBD1
j_gene: TRBJ1-5
v_gene: TRBV7-2
abundance: NA
CDR3aa: CASSLQGAGGWIYQPQHF
CDR3nt: TGTGCCAGCAGCTTACAGGGGGCAGGGGGCTGGATTTATCAGCCCCAGCATTTT

d_gene: NA
j_gene: TRBJ1-1
v_gene: TRBV7-2
abundance: NA
CDR3aa: CASSSSGEAFF
CDR3nt: TGTGCCAGCAGCTCCTCCGGAGAAGCTTTCTTT

d_gene: TRBD2
j_gene: TRBJ2-3
v_gene: TRBV28
abundance: NA
CDR3aa: CASEGGSGRGTDTQYF
CDR3nt: TGTGCCAGCGAGGGGGGGAGCGGGAGAGGGACAGATACGCAGTATTTT

d_gene: TRBD1
j_gene: TRBJ1-2
v_gene: TRBV5-6
abundance: NA
CDR3aa: CASSGRDRDHGYTF
CDR3nt: TGTGCCAGCAGCGGCCGGGACAGGGATCATGGCTACACCTTC

d_gene: NA
j_gene: TRBJ1-2
v_gene: TRBV28
abundance: NA
CDR3aa: CASREGTAYGYTF
CDR3nt: TGTGCCAGCAGGGAAGGGACGGCCTATGGCTACACCTTC

d_gene: NA
j_gene: TRBJ1-1
v_gene: TRBV11-2
abundance: few
CDR3aa: CASSVRDEAFF
CDR3nt: TGTGCCAGCAGCGTCCGGGATGAAGCTTTCTTT

d_gene: NA
j_gene: TRBJ2-1
v_gene: TRBV19
abundance: NA
CDR3aa: CASSVQVNEQFF
CDR3nt: TGTGCCAGTAGCGTACAGGTTAATGAGCAGTTCTTC

d_gene: NA
j_gene: TRBJ2-7
v_gene: TRBV19
abundance: NA
CDR3aa: CASSIGGRLSYEQYF
CDR3nt: TGTGCCAGTAGTATAGGAGGTCGCTTGTCCTACGAGCAGTACTTC

d_gene: NA
j_gene: TRBJ2-6
v_gene: TRBV28
abundance: NA
CDR3aa: CASSFPGSGANVLTF
CDR3nt: TGTGCCAGCAGTTTTCCAGGGTCGGGGGCCAACGTCCTGACTTTC

d_gene: NA
j_gene: TRBJ1-1
v_gene: TRBV11-3
abundance: NA
CDR3aa: CASSLRENTEAFF
CDR3nt: TGTGCCAGCAGCTTAAGGGAGAACACTGAAGCTTTCTTT

d_gene: NA
j_gene: TRBJ2-7
v_gene: TRBV11-2
abundance: NA
CDR3aa: CASSFGVYEQYF
CDR3nt: TGTGCCAGCAGCTTTGGTGTGTACGAGCAGTACTTC

d_gene: NA
j_gene: TRBJ2-3
v_gene: TRBV5-4
abundance: NA
CDR3aa: CASSLEVIRGPDTQYF
CDR3nt: TGTGCCAGCAGCTTGGAAGTGATCCGGGGTCCAGATACGCAGTATTTT

d_gene: NA
j_gene: TRBJ2-7
v_gene: TRBV7-3
abundance: NA
CDR3aa: CASSFLVEQYF
CDR3nt: TGTGCCAGCAGCTTTTTGGTCGAGCAGTACTTC

d_gene: TRBD2
j_gene: TRBJ2-7
v_gene: TRBV7-9
abundance: once
CDR3aa: CASSTPLTSGGSGEQYF
CDR3nt: TGTGCCAGCAGTACGCCCCTGACTAGCGGGGGGTCGGGGGAGCAGTACTTC

d_gene: NA
j_gene: TRBJ2-5
v_gene: TRBV5-1
abundance: few
CDR3aa: CASSLIGKETQYF
CDR3nt: TGCGCCAGCAGCTTGATAGGGAAAGAGACCCAGTACTTC

d_gene: NA
j_gene: TRBJ1-2
v_gene: TRBV28
abundance: few
CDR3aa: CASTLLGDGYTF
CDR3nt: TGTGCCAGCACCCTTTTGGGGGACGGCTACACCTTC

d_gene: NA
j_gene: TRBJ1-1
v_gene: TRBV5-1
abundance: NA
CDR3aa: CASSFGEDTEAFF
CDR3nt: TGCGCCAGCAGCTTCGGGGAAGACACTGAAGCTTTCTTT

d_gene: NA
j_gene: TRBJ2-5
v_gene: TRBV7-9
abundance: NA
CDR3aa: CASLQGLRQETQYF
CDR3nt: TGTGCCAGCCTACAGGGTCTTCGGCAAGAGACCCAGTACTTC

d_gene: TRBD2
j_gene: TRBJ2-4
v_gene: TRBV28
abundance: once
CDR3aa: CASSFPTARLAGGLAKNIQYF
CDR3nt: TGTGCCAGCAGTTTTCCAACCGCAAGATTAGCGGGAGGGCTAGCCAAAAACATTCAGTACTTC

d_gene: TRBD1
j_gene: TRBJ2-7
v_gene: TRBV29-1
abundance: NA
CDR3aa: CSVEGRAGGSSYEQYF
CDR3nt: TGCAGCGTTGAAGGGCGAGCAGGGGGCTCCTCCTACGAGCAGTACTTC

d_gene: NA
j_gene: TRBJ2-3
v_gene: TRBV7-9
abundance: NA
CDR3aa: CASSLNRADTQYF
CDR3nt: TGTGCCAGCAGCTTAAATAGGGCAGATACGCAGTATTTT

d_gene: NA
j_gene: TRBJ2-5
v_gene: TRBV6-6
abundance: NA
CDR3aa: CASRSQDQETQYF
CDR3nt: TGTGCCAGCAGATCACAGGACCAAGAGACCCAGTACTTC

d_gene: NA
j_gene: TRBJ2-1
v_gene: TRBV7-6
abundance: NA
CDR3aa: CASSFKDEQFF
CDR3nt: TGTGCCAGCAGCTTTAAAGATGAGCAGTTCTTC

d_gene: TRBD1
j_gene: TRBJ1-6
v_gene: TRBV2
abundance: NA
CDR3aa: CASSVGQGSRASPLHF
CDR3nt: TGTGCCAGCAGCGTCGGACAGGGTTCCCGAGCGTCACCCCTCCACTTT

d_gene: TRBD1
j_gene: TRBJ1-2
v_gene: TRBV5-5
abundance: NA
CDR3aa: CASSIAGTGGDGYTF
CDR3nt: TGTGCCAGCAGCATAGCCGGGACAGGGGGCGATGGCTACACCTTC

d_gene: TRBD1
j_gene: TRBJ1-1
v_gene: TRBV15
abundance: NA
CDR3aa: CATSRDLEGAAFF
CDR3nt: TGTGCCACCAGCAGAGACCTCGAGGGGGCGGCTTTCTTT

d_gene: NA
j_gene: TRBJ2-7
v_gene: TRBV11-3
abundance: few
CDR3aa: CASSLSVRVTSLSYEQYF
CDR3nt: TGTGCCAGCAGCTTATCGGTGAGAGTAACTAGCTTGTCCTACGAGCAGTACTTC

d_gene: TRBD1
j_gene: TRBJ1-6
v_gene: TRBV5-8
abundance: NA
CDR3aa: CASSSRDRNSPLHF
CDR3nt: TGTGCCAGCAGCTCCCGGGACAGGAATTCACCCCTCCACTTT

d_gene: TRBD1
j_gene: TRBJ1-1
v_gene: TRBV18
abundance: NA
CDR3aa: CASSPPGQQDTEAFF
CDR3nt: TGTGCCAGCTCACCACCGGGACAGCAGGACACTGAAGCTTTCTTT

d_gene: NA
j_gene: TRBJ1-2
v_gene: TRBV6-6
abundance: NA
CDR3aa: CASAAGSPYGYTF
CDR3nt: TGTGCCAGCGCCGCTGGCAGCCCTTATGGCTACACCTTC

d_gene: TRBD1
j_gene: TRBJ1-2
v_gene: TRBV28
abundance: NA
CDR3aa: CASSLGQSNYGYTF
CDR3nt: TGTGCCAGCAGTTTGGGACAGAGTAACTATGGCTACACCTTC

d_gene: NA
j_gene: TRBJ2-2
v_gene: TRBV7-9
abundance: NA
CDR3aa: CASSFLYTGELFF
CDR3nt: TGTGCCAGCAGCTTCCTATACACCGGGGAGCTGTTTTTT

d_gene: NA
j_gene: TRBJ2-5
v_gene: TRBV11-2
abundance: NA
CDR3aa: CASSLGWGRADETQYF
CDR3nt: TGTGCCAGCAGCTTAGGGTGGGGCAGGGCGGACGAGACCCAGTACTTC

d_gene: NA
j_gene: TRBJ1-5
v_gene: TRBV5-4
abundance: NA
CDR3aa: CASSPGAVGPQHF
CDR3nt: TGTGCCAGCAGCCCCGGGGCCGTTGGGCCCCAGCATTTT

d_gene: NA
j_gene: TRBJ2-1
v_gene: TRBV9
abundance: NA
CDR3aa: CASSVVSGDTQQFF
CDR3nt: TGTGCCAGCAGCGTAGTAAGCGGGGACACTCAGCAGTTCTTC

d_gene: NA
j_gene: TRBJ2-5
v_gene: TRBV7-6
abundance: NA
CDR3aa: CASSLLGSSGQETQYF
CDR3nt: TGTGCCAGCAGCTTACTAGGGAGTTCTGGGCAAGAGACCCAGTACTTC

d_gene: TRBD2
j_gene: TRBJ2-1
v_gene: TRBV27
abundance: NA
CDR3aa: CASSGLAAPNEQFF
CDR3nt: TGTGCCAGCAGTGGACTAGCGGCCCCCAATGAGCAGTTCTTC

d_gene: TRBD2
j_gene: TRBJ2-7
v_gene: TRBV10-2
abundance: once
CDR3aa: CASSESGGARYEQYF
CDR3nt: TGCGCCAGCAGTGAGTCCGGGGGGGCCAGGTACGAGCAGTACTTC

d_gene: NA
j_gene: TRBJ1-4
v_gene: TRBV27
abundance: NA
CDR3aa: CASSFSPRGVDEKLFF
CDR3nt: TGTGCCAGCAGTTTTTCCCCTCGGGGGGTCGATGAAAAACTGTTTTTT

d_gene: NA
j_gene: TRBJ1-4
v_gene: TRBV18
abundance: NA
CDR3aa: CASSPLGGYREKLFF
CDR3nt: TGTGCCAGCTCACCTTTGGGCGGCTATCGGGAAAAACTGTTTTTT

d_gene: NA
j_gene: TRBJ2-1
v_gene: TRBV25-1
abundance: once
CDR3aa: CASSLTRGNEQFF
CDR3nt: TGTGCCAGCAGTTTAACTAGGGGCAATGAGCAGTTCTTC

d_gene: TRBD2
j_gene: TRBJ2-5
v_gene: TRBV5-1
abundance: NA
CDR3aa: CASSLGLAGGQETQYF
CDR3nt: TGCGCCAGCAGCTTGGGACTAGCGGGAGGCCAAGAGACCCAGTACTTC

d_gene: TRBD2
j_gene: TRBJ2-1
v_gene: TRBV7-9
abundance: few
CDR3aa: CASSLLAGGPFGNEQFF
CDR3nt: TGTGCCAGCAGCTTACTAGCGGGAGGGCCCTTTGGAAATGAGCAGTTCTTC

d_gene: TRBD2
j_gene: TRBJ2-1
v_gene: TRBV7-3
abundance: NA
CDR3aa: CASRRTSGSYNEQFF
CDR3nt: TGTGCCAGCAGACGTACTAGCGGCTCCTACAATGAGCAGTTCTTC

d_gene: NA
j_gene: TRBJ2-5
v_gene: TRBV5-5
abundance: few
CDR3aa: CASSPDATPGHQETQYF
CDR3nt: TGTGCCAGCAGCCCCGACGCTACCCCGGGCCACCAAGAGACCCAGTACTTC

d_gene: NA
j_gene: TRBJ1-2
v_gene: TRBV6-1
abundance: NA
CDR3aa: CASSEGAGAYGYTF
CDR3nt: TGTGCCAGCAGTGAGGGGGCAGGGGCGTATGGCTACACCTTC

d_gene: TRBD2
j_gene: TRBJ2-3
v_gene: TRBV5-5
abundance: NA
CDR3aa: CASSSWTSRSSDTQYF
CDR3nt: TGTGCCAGCAGCTCGTGGACTAGTCGATCATCAGATACGCAGTATTTT

d_gene: NA
j_gene: TRBJ2-3
v_gene: TRBV5-1
abundance: NA
CDR3aa: CASSPEQGTDTQYF
CDR3nt: TGCGCCAGCAGCCCGGAACAGGGCACAGATACGCAGTATTTT

d_gene: NA
j_gene: TRBJ2-7
v_gene: TRBV6-1
abundance: NA
CDR3aa: CASSEVAASYEQYF
CDR3nt: TGTGCCAGCAGTGAGGTCGCGGCTTCCTACGAGCAGTACTTC